This note documents a single TCR beta chain sequence. The repertoire was sequenced with immunoSEQ multiplex PCR; TCRdb's copy has only in-frame clones and lacks some. The repertoire holds some 170,000 clones, with nearly 96% as singletons. These data belong to a study of control samples from healthy donors and cancer patients. Germline V lookup: CDR1 MDHEN, CDR2 SYDVKM. This CDR3 is built from 14 residues. The V gene lost 1 base and the J gene lost 3 bases, with 10 bases spanning the gap. This clonotype was obtained from a woman in her 30s in good health. This chain connects TRBV28 to TRBJ2-7, with D maybe TRBD2 (6 bases). Sequencing was carried out using blood. The CDR3 DNA reads TGTGCCAGCAGTTTATTACAGCGGGTCTACGAGCAGTACTTC. It encodes CASSLLQRVYEQYF. Full variable domain (missing parts from reference TRBV28 and TRBJ2-7): DVKVTQSSRYLVKRTGEKVFLECVQDMDHENMFWYRQDPGLGLRLIYFSYDVKMKEKGDIPEGYSVSREKKERFSLILESASTNQTSMYLCASSLLQRVYEQYFGPGTRLTVT.